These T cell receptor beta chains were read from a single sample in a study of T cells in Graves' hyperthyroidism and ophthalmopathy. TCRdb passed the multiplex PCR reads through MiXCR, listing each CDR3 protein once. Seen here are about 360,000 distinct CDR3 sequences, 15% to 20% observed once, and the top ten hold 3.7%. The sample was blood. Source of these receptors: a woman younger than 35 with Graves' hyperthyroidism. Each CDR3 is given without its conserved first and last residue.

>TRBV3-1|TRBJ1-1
ASSGTLWSTEAF
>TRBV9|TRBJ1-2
ASSTAGTANYGYT
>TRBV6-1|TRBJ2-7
ASSEARTGSSYEQY
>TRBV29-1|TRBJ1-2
SVQGNYGYT
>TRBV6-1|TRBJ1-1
ASSEVWGATEAF
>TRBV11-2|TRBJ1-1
ASSFSGAGAF
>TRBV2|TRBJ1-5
ASSALLRPGGQPQH
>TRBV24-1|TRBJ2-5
ATSDPSGPKEETQY
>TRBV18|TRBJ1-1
ASSLRSGMNTEAF
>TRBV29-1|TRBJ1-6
SAQSSYNSPLH
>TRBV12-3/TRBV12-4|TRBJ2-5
ASNLARHAWGLEETQY
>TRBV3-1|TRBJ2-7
ASSQDYRPYEQY
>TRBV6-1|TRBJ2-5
ASKLTPDQETQY
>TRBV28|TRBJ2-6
ASTPGQGSSGANVLT
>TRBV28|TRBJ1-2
ASSLLRSYYT
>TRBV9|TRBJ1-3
ASSVGTGGRSSGNTIY
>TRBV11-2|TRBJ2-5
ASSFNAPETQY
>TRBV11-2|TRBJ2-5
ASSLEAYPGTQY
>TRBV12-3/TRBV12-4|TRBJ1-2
ASSFGQGLGYT
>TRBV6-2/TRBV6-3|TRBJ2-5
ASSSLALSIETQY
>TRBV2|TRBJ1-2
ASTRRQRSYYGYT
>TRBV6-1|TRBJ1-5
ASSEWGDNQPQH
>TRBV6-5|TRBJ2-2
ASSYFRGHGTGELF
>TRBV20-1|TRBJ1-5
SARARDRGRAQH
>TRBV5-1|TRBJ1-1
ASSPRPREDTEAF
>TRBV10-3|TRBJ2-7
AISEERGYEQY
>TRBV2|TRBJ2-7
ASSAGQAGEQY
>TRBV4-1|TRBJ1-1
ASSQAKTVNTEAF
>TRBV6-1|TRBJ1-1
ASSPLDRPAF
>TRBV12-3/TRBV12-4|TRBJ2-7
ASSFMSRGLGEQY
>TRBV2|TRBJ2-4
ATRSTGQGRDIKY
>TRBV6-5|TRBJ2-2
ASSYGTSGPGELF
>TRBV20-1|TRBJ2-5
SARTSGGEETQY
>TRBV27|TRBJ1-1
ASSLSEGALTEAF
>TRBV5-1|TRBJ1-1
ASSFDQNTEAF
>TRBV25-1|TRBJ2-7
ASSGLGQGVYEQY
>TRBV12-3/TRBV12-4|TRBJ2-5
ASSLTSGGLKETQY